This T cell receptor (beta chain) was found in a study of cytomegalovirus exposure and HLA in healthy donors. Libraries were prepared by immunoSEQ multiplex PCR; TCRdb keeps only in-frame clonotypes and omits some of them. The repertoire holds around 190,000 clones, with roughly 81% as singletons. General study results and limits: According to the study, approximately 150 TCR beta chains were cytomegalovirus-associated. It was reportedly the case that the classifier diagnosed cytomegalovirus status with high specificity and sensitivity. The tendency of first-cohort TCR clusters to co-occur in the 95 to 150 validation repertoires was the finding of a later analysis.

Details on this clone: Antigen unknown.

The CDR3 runs 12 residues. Germline-derived CDR1 and CDR2 are SQVTM and ANQGSEA. V was pared by 5 bases and J by 2 bases, with 10 bases between. The clonotype was recovered from a woman younger than 45 in good health and CMV-seronegative. This sequence joins TRBV29-1 and TRBJ2-7; D is unresolved. Source material: PBMCs. The CDR3 reads CSVLNTAYEQYF. The CDR3 DNA is TGCAGCGTTCTAAATACAGCCTACGAGCAGTACTTC.